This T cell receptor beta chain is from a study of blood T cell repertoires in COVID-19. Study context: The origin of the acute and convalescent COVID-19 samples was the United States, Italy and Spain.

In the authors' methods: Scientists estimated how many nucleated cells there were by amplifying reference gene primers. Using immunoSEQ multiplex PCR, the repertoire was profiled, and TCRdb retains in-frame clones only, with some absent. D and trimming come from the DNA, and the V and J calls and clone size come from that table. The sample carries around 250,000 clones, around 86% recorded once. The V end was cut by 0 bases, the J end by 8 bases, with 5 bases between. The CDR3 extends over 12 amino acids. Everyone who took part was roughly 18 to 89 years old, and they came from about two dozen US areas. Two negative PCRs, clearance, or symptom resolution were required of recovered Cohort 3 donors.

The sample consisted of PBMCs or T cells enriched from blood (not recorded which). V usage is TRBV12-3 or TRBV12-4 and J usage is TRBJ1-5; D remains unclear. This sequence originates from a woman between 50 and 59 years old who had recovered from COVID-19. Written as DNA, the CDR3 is TGTGCCAGCAGTTTAGCGGGAGAGCCCCAGCATTTT. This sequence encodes CASSLAGEPQHF.